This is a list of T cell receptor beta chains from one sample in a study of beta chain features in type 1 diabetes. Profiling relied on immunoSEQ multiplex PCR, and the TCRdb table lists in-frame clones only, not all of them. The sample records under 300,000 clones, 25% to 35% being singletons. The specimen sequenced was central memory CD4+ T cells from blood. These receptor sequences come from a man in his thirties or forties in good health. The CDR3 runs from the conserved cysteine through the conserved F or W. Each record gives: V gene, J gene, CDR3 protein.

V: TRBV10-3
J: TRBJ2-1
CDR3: CAVESGTGRNEQFF

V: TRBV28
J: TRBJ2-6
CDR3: CASSSPGAGANVLTF

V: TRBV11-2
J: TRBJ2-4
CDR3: CASSFNWGGSAAKNIQYF

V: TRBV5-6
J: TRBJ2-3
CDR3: CASSLVSASGGAWPDTQYF

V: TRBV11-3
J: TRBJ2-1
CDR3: CASSPRGIGNNEQFF

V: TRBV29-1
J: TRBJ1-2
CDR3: CSVEDRSYYGYTF

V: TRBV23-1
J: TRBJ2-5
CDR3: CASSPVYQETQYF

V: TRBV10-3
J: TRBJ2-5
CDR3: CAISREGRETQYF

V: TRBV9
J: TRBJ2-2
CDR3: CASSRSSRATGELFF

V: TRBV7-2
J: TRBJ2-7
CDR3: CASSLLGGEQYF